This TCR beta chain was recorded in a study of human T cells and chemical hapten exposure. Findings and caveats of the study: Expanded TCRs were compared with controls, and the expanded TCRs formed significantly more large CDR3 similarity clusters. The number of TCRs over 1 in 1000 frequency stayed unchanged after DPC.

The time point was: pre-sensitization, week 0. Described treatment: therapeutic diphenylcyclopropenone sensitization with weekly scalp DPC. Ten or more counts support this clonotype. What it binds is unknown. TCRdb used MiXCR to reprocess the RACE reads, holding one entry per CDR3 protein. The profile shows fewer than 300,000 distinct CDR3 sequences, 7.5% to 10% of them singletons. The sample here was whole blood, taken in connection with sensitization to the hapten diphenylcyclopropenone (DPC). The TCR sequence derives from a woman aged 40 to 50 with alopecia areata. Some clones in this sample may be carry-over from other donors' samples.

CDR3 nucleotide sequence: TGTGCCAGCAGCTCTCACGCGACAGGTTCCTATGGCTACACCTTC. Its translation: CASSSHATGSYGYTF. This chain links TRBV7-2 with TRBJ1-2; a weak D match, TRBD1 (6 bases). V dropped 4 bases and J dropped 4 bases, with 16 bases sitting between them. Germline V lookup: CDR1 SGHTA, CDR2 FQGNSA. This CDR3 is built from 15 residues.